The 24 T cell receptor beta chains in this list originate from one sample, sequenced in a study of OX40 agonist ivuxolimab in advanced cancers. Profiling relied on immunoSEQ multiplex PCR, and the TCRdb table lists in-frame clones only, not all of them. The sample carries about 24,000 clones, 80% to 90% recorded once. Sequencing was performed on CD4+ or CD8+ T cells sorted from blood, taken in a trial of the OX40 agonist ivuxolimab. The receptor set was obtained from an adult with an advanced solid tumor such as melanoma, head and neck, liver or kidney cancer.

The rearrangement links TRBV19 to TRBJ2-5; D is perhaps TRBD2 (6 bases). V lost 0 bases to trimming and J lost 0 bases, with 11 bases between them. Germline-derived CDR1 and CDR2 are LNHDA and SQIVND (reference sequence). The CDR3 consists of 16 residues. The CDR3 DNA follows: TGTGCCAGTAGTATAGATACTCGGGGGAACCAAGAGACCCAGTACTTC. The encoded protein is CASSIDTRGNQETQYF.

V gene TRBV5-1 combines with J gene TRBJ1-2; TRBD1 might be the D (6 bases). The CDR3 is made up of 12 amino acids. Trimming cost V 4 bases and J 6 bases, with 10 bases left between them. Looked up from germline, CDR1 is SGHRS and CDR2 is YFSETQ. For the CDR3, the DNA is TGCGCCAGCAGCCTGCCAGGGGATGGCTACACCTTC. Translated: CASSLPGDGYTF.

This clone was counted once. The chain's CDR3 is CASSLDLAGGETQYF. Written as DNA, the CDR3 is TGTGCCAGCAGCTTAGACCTAGCGGGCGGAGAGACCCAGTACTTC. The rearrangement uses TRBV7-6 and TRBJ2-5; 8 bases match TRBD2. The germline V gene encodes CDR1 SGHVS and CDR2 FNYEAQ. The CDR3 spans 15 residues. Trimming took 1 base from V and 4 from J; bases not matched to a gene: 5.

The chain recombines TRBV7-2 with TRBJ2-1, with 12 bases fitting TRBD2. Germline V gives CDR1 SGHTA, CDR2 FQGNSA. The trim removed 0 bases at V and 1 base at J, leaving 13 bases unmatched. This CDR3 has 21 amino acids. For the CDR3, the DNA is TGTGCCAGCAGCTTAGCCGTCGGGAAAACTAGCGGGAGGCTGTCCTACAATGAGCAGTTCTTC. Protein product: CASSLAVGKTSGRLSYNEQFF.

V and J are TRBV10-3 and TRBJ2-2; D is undetermined. The CDR3 loop spans 13 amino acids. The germline CDR1 and CDR2 sequences are ENHRY and SYGVKD. V lost 1 base to trimming and J lost 10 bases, with 10 bases between them. The CDR3: CAISELVAEELFF. The DNA for the CDR3 is TGTGCCATCAGTGAGTTGGTCGCGGAGGAGCTGTTTTTT.

By sample share, this clone is medium-sized. The chain is built from TRBV5-1 and TRBJ2-7; no reliable D call. The V end was cut by 4 bases, the J end by 6 bases, with 8 bases between. There are 11 residues in the CDR3. Germline V lookup: CDR1 SGHRS, CDR2 YFSETQ. The chain's CDR3 is CASSKGPEQYF. The CDR3 DNA reads TGCGCCAGCAGCAAGGGCCCCGAGCAGTACTTC.

This clone appeared once. The V gene is TRBV4-1, the J gene TRBJ2-7; no clear D. Looked up from germline, CDR1 is MGHRA and CDR2 is YSYEKL. V lost 2 bases, J lost 0 bases, and 11 bases lay in between. The CDR3 runs 15 residues. CDR3 nucleotides: TGCGCCAGCAGCCAAAGGACGGCTAGCTCCTACGAGCAGTACTTC. Protein sequence: CASSQRTASSYEQYF.

The rearrangement joins TRBV5-6 to TRBJ2-7; 9 nucleotides match TRBD1. CDR3 length: 14 residues. V dropped 0 bases and J dropped 6; count of bases not matched to a gene: 4. The germline V gene encodes CDR1 SGHDT and CDR2 YYEEEE. CDR3 sequence reads: CASSLVGQGSEQYF. DNA of the CDR3: TGTGCCAGCAGCTTGGTGGGACAGGGTAGCGAGCAGTACTTC.

V is TRBV11-2 and J is TRBJ2-3, with 11 bases identical to TRBD1. From germline, CDR1 is SGHAT and CDR2 FQNNGV. The CDR3 runs to 15 residues. The V and J ends lost 3 bases and 5 bases, in that order; junction bases with no gene match: 4. CDR3 loop: CASSFWTGGKDTQYF. CDR3 nucleotide sequence: TGTGCCAGCAGCTTCTGGACAGGGGGCAAAGATACGCAGTATTTT.

The chain joins TRBV7-2 to TRBJ2-5; unclear D gene. This CDR3 is built from 13 residues. Germline loops: CDR1 SGHTA, CDR2 FQGNSA. Trimming removed 5 bases from V and 5 bases from J, with 12 bases in between. The CDR3 DNA sequence: TGTGCCAGCAGCGGCTGGGCAGGCGAGACCCAGTACTTC. This translates into CASSGWAGETQYF.

The J gene is TRBJ2-5, the V gene TRBV28, with 8 positions matching TRBD2. CDR3 length: 16 residues. The V and J ends lost 2 bases and 5 bases, in that order; junction bases with no gene match: 10. CDR1 MDHEN and CDR2 SYDVKM come from the germline V gene. CDR3 protein: CASSLRSDGRGETQYF. The CDR3 nucleotides are TGTGCCAGCAGTTTAAGGAGTGACGGGAGGGGTGAGACCCAGTACTTC.

V gene TRBV14 combines with J gene TRBJ1-1; D remains unclear. Trimming removed 4 bases at V and 5 bases at J, with 17 bases between. The CDR3 sequence is 15 residues long. CDR1 SGHDN and CDR2 FVKESK come from the germline V gene. CDR3 in DNA: TGTGCCAGCAGCCTAAGTGGAGGGCTGGGAACTGAAGCTTTCTTT. The encoded protein is CASSLSGGLGTEAFF.

The chain is built from TRBV6-5 and TRBJ2-5; 9 nucleotides line up with TRBD1. The J call may be wrong; the DNA end is better matched by TRBJ2-7. The V gene's germline CDR1 is MNHEY and CDR2 SVGAGI. The CDR3 length is 14 residues. The CDR3 reads CASAPGTGRYEQYF. The CDR3 DNA sequence: TGTGCCAGCGCGCCCGGGACAGGGCGCTACGAGCAGTACTTC.

In regard to this clone: Additional DNA sequences in this sample encode the identical CDR3. The chain joins TRBV11-2 to TRBJ1-1; tentatively, D is TRBD1 (6 bases). This CDR3 has 12 residues. V lost 3 bases and J 8 bases, leaving 10 bases between the germline ends. Germline V lookup: CDR1 SGHAT, CDR2 FQNNGV. The DNA for the CDR3 is TGTGCCAGCAGCTTCGGGGGCACCGAAGCTTTCTTT. Its protein is CASSFGGTEAFF.

The chain has TRBV23-1 and TRBJ1-1; D is unresolved. TRBV23-1 is labeled an ORF, and its function is uncertain. The CDR3 has 12 amino acids. Trimming shortened V by 10 bases and J by 0 bases, and 9 bases separated the two germline ends. In DNA form, the CDR3 reads TGCGCCATAGGACCGATGAACACTGAAGCTTTCTTT. Its protein is CAIGPMNTEAFF.

The chain is built from TRBV4-2 and TRBJ1-4; no reliable D call. V was clipped by 4 bases and J by 3 bases, with 12 bases between them. Germline V gene lookup returns CDR1 LGHNA and CDR2 YNFKEQ. The CDR3 contains 15 residues. In DNA, the CDR3 is TGTGCCAGCAGCCTAGGAGGACTCTCTAATGAAAAACTGTTTTTT. It specifies CASSLGGLSNEKLFF.

The V gene is TRBV27, the J gene TRBJ1-5; D is unresolved. Germline CDR1 MNHEY, CDR2 SMNVEV (reference sequence). Trimming pared 10 bases from V and 4 bases from J, leaving 14 bases between. CDR3 length: 13 amino acids. The CDR3 DNA reads TGTGCCACTGGCCCGTCCCGAAATCAGCCCCAGCATTTT. Its translation: CATGPSRNQPQHF.

This rearrangement joins TRBV5-1 to TRBJ2-1, with D perhaps TRBD1 (6 bases). Trimming shortened V by 4 bases and J by 4 bases, and 12 bases separated the two germline ends. Germline CDR1 and CDR2: SGHRS and YFSETQ. This CDR3 region has 14 residues. In nucleotides, the CDR3 is TGCGCCAGCAGCATACGGACAGAATACAATGAGCAGTTCTTC. It encodes CASSIRTEYNEQFF.

The chain couples TRBV7-6 to TRBJ2-7; 9 bases are shared with TRBD1. The length of the CDR3 is 16 residues. The V gene's germline CDR1 is SGHVS and CDR2 FNYEAQ. J gave up 5 bases and V 2 bases, and 10 bases lay outside the gene matches. CDR3 DNA: TGTGCCAGCAGCTTAACGACCGGGACAGGGTCCCACGAGCAGTACTTC. Amino acid sequence: CASSLTTGTGSHEQYF.

The chain joins TRBV4-1 to TRBJ2-7, with D maybe TRBD2 (6 bases). V lost 1 base and J 4 bases, leaving 11 bases between the germline ends. The CDR3 sequence is 14 residues long. CDR1 MGHRA and CDR2 YSYEKL come from the germline V gene. The DNA of the CDR3 is TGCGCCAGCAGCCAAGGACTAGGACCTTACGAGCAGTACTTC. Protein product: CASSQGLGPYEQYF.

V usage is TRBV7-9 and J usage is TRBJ2-2; 7 bases agree with TRBD1. CDR1 SEHNR and CDR2 FQNEAQ come from the germline V gene (reference sequence). The V and J ends lost 5 bases and 1 base, in that order; junction bases with no gene match: 4. This CDR3 spans 15 amino acids. The CDR3: CASSAQGRNTGELFF. The CDR3 DNA is TGTGCCAGCAGCGCACAGGGGAGGAACACCGGGGAGCTGTTTTTT.

The chain links TRBV5-6 to TRBJ2-1; TRBD2 might be the D (6 bases). CDR1 and CDR2 from the germline V gene are SGHDT and YYEEEE. The CDR3 consists of 14 residues. V was trimmed by 4 bases and J by 4 bases, leaving 12 bases between them. The CDR3 loop reads CASSVGGRYNEQFF. The CDR3 nucleotides read TGTGCCAGCAGCGTAGGAGGGAGGTACAATGAGCAGTTCTTC.

The rearrangement joins TRBV10-3 to TRBJ2-7; D is ambiguous. Germline CDR1 and CDR2: ENHRY and SYGVKD. This CDR3 has 9 amino acids. Between the trimmed V and J ends, which lost 11 bases and 1 base, there was a span of 3 bases. The CDR3 nucleotides are TGTGCCGCGTCCTACGAGCAGTACTTC. This sequence encodes CAASYEQYF.

The V and J genes are TRBV27 and TRBJ2-1, with D possibly being TRBD2 (6 bases). The V end was cut by 10 bases, the J end by 8 bases, with 15 bases between. The CDR3 is 12 amino acids. Germline V gene data show CDR1 as MNHEY and CDR2 as SMNVEV (reference sequence). The CDR3 DNA sequence: TGTGCCACCCGGACTATCGGGGATGAGCAGTTCTTC. Protein: CATRTIGDEQFF.